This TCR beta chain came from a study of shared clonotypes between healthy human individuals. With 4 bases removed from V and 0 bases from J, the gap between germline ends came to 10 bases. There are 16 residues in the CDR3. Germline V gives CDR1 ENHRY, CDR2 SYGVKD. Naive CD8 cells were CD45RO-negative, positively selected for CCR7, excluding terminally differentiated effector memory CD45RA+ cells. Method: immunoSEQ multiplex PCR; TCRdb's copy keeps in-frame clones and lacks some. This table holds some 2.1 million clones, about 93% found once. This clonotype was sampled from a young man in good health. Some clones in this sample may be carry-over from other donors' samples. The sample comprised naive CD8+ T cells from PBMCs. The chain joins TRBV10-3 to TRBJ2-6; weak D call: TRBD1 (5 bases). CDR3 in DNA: TGTGCCATCAGTGTGACAGTTAGCTCTGGGGCCAACGTCCTGACTTTC. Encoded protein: CAISVTVSSGANVLTF.